The source of this T cell receptor (beta chain) is a study of siplizumab effects on memory and regulatory T cells. Profiling relied on immunoSEQ multiplex PCR, and the TCRdb table lists in-frame clones only, not all of them. The sample carries more than 95,000 clones, 93% recorded once. A note on this clone: Antigen unknown.

The CDR3 totals 11 residues. Trimming left V 3 bases short and J 6 bases short, with 8 bases between. Germline V gives CDR1 DFQATT, CDR2 SNEGSKA (reference sequence). Study-wide results and limits: The authors could not assign a naive or memory phenotype to roughly 75-97% of proliferating CD4+ or CD8+ clones. Proliferating Tregs taken from siplizumab cultures were not shown to have a confirmed suppressive function.

Sequences were obtained from Tregs sorted from blood. The TCR was taken from a human donor in good health. V usage is TRBV20-1 and J usage is TRBJ1-2; D gene ambiguous. The CDR3 here is CSARPGNGYTF. The CDR3 DNA is TGCAGTGCTAGGCCGGGGAATGGCTACACCTTC.